Reported below is one TCR beta chain. Antigen specificity is unknown. This record belongs to a study of cytomegalovirus exposure and HLA in healthy donors. Findings and caveats of the study: In an earlier analysis, in some 500 donors, most V segments appeared productive either ~90% or ~30% of the time.

V dropped 6 bases and J dropped 2 bases, with 22 bases sitting between them. The germline CDR1 and CDR2 sequences are KGHSH and LQKENI. There are 17 residues in the CDR3. Use of 60 Vbeta and 13 Jbeta primers characterized the PCR. Clones were read by immunoSEQ multiplex PCR, and TCRdb kept only the in-frame ones, dropping some. This repertoire shows some 67,000 clones, roughly 73% found once; its top ten account for approximately 9.8%. Sequencing was carried out using PBMCs. The clonotype was recovered from a man between 40 and 49 years old in good health and CMV-seronegative. The V gene is TRBV18, the J gene TRBJ2-5, with D maybe TRBD1 (6 bases). This CDR3 is CASSPTRTVSVQETQYF. The CDR3 DNA sequence: TGTGCCAGCTCCCCAACCCGGACAGTATCAGTTCAAGAGACCCAGTACTTC.